This TCR beta chain comes out of a study of glioma-infiltrating T cells. Overall study findings and caveats: Only very few CDR3 sequences appeared in both tissue and blood. Gliomas, especially low-grade, showed above-expected tissue-blood divergence; non-neoplastic patients showed below.

This CDR3 has 12 residues. V dropped 5 bases and J dropped 1 base, with 4 bases sitting between them. The germline gives CDR1 MDHEN, CDR2 SYDVKM. The iRepertoire nested amplicon-rescue multiplex PCR amplified TCR alpha and beta CDR3s from RNA. Tissue mRNA or PBMC total RNA, roughly 85-450 ng, went into one-step reverse transcription and amplification. TCRdb processed the multiplex PCR reads anew with MiXCR; each CDR3 protein has one entry. The table records around 130,000 distinct CDR3 sequences, roughly a quarter of them present only once. This clonotype was counted ten times or more. No antigen is known for it.

This clonotype originated in a human donor with low-grade glioma or glioblastoma, undergoing nonglioma brain surgery, or in good health (not recorded which). Sequencing input: glioma tissue, nonneoplastic brain tissue, or PBMCs (not recorded which). The chain employs TRBV28 and TRBJ2-3, with D uncertain. This chain's CDR3 is CASSIRTDTQYF. The CDR3 DNA is TGTGCCAGCAGTATCCGCACAGATACGCAGTATTTT.